This T cell receptor beta chain came from a study of cytomegalovirus exposure and HLA in healthy donors. This CDR3 has 16 residues. The V and J ends lost 4 bases and 1 base, in that order; junction bases with no gene match: 7. The V gene's germline CDR1 is MNHNY and CDR2 SVGAGI (reference sequence). The PCR had 60 Vbeta and 13 Jbeta primers. The assay was immunoSEQ multiplex PCR, and TCRdb's table has in-frame clones only and misses some. This table holds about 120,000 clones, roughly 82% found once. The source is a man aged 35 to 55 in good health and CMV-seropositive. The sample was PBMCs. The chain is built from TRBV6-6 and TRBJ1-1; 9 nucleotides agree with TRBD1. CDR3: CASSSGQGRTNTEAFF. The CDR3 DNA reads as TGTGCCAGCAGTTCCGGACAGGGGCGAACGAACACTGAAGCTTTCTTT.